Listed below are T cell receptor beta chains from one sample, sequenced in a study of blood T cells in healthy people across ages. TCRdb reprocessed the 5' RACE reads via MiXCR and lists one record per CDR3 protein. The profile shows hundreds of thousands of distinct CDR3 sequences, more than 25% of them singletons. The sample consisted of blood. All receptors come from a woman of 80 years or more in good health. The CDR3 runs from the conserved cysteine through the conserved F or W. The D gene is left open where the match is weak. The size of a clone is reported for some rows only, either as once, few or many, or as a class for expanded clones.

V gene: TRBV7-2; clone size: many; CDR3 length: 13; J gene: TRBJ2-7; D gene: .; CDR3 DNA: TGTGCCAGCAGCCTAGCGGACAGGCACGAGCAGTACTTC; CDR3 protein: CASSLADRHEQYF
V gene: TRBV21-1; clone size: many; CDR3 length: 18; J gene: TRBJ2-5; D gene: .; CDR3 DNA: TGTGCCAGCAGCAACGCGGGACAAAAGTGTGAGATTGAAGAGACCCAGTACTTC; CDR3 protein: CASSNAGQKCEIEETQYF
V gene: TRBV24-1; clone size: .; CDR3 length: 12; J gene: TRBJ1-1; D gene: TRBD1; CDR3 DNA: TGTGCCATCCGCGGACAGGGAAGGAAAACTTTCTTT; CDR3 protein: CAIRGQGRKTFF
V gene: TRBV15; clone size: many; CDR3 length: 13; J gene: TRBJ2-7; D gene: .; CDR3 DNA: TGTGCCACCAGCCTGGACCGAGCCTACGAGCAGTACTTC; CDR3 protein: CATSLDRAYEQYF
V gene: TRBV5-4; clone size: .; CDR3 length: 16; J gene: TRBJ2-7; D gene: TRBD2; CDR3 DNA: TGTGCCAGCAGCCCTACTAGCGGAGGGACCTACAATGAGCAGTACTTC; CDR3 protein: CASSPTSGGTYNEQYF
V gene: TRBV6-5; clone size: many; CDR3 length: 15; J gene: TRBJ2-1; D gene: .; CDR3 DNA: TGTGCCAGCAGTTACGGGGGACAAAATTCCAATGAGCAGTTCTTC; CDR3 protein: CASSYGGQNSNEQFF
V gene: TRBV7-2; clone size: .; CDR3 length: 13; J gene: TRBJ2-1; D gene: .; CDR3 DNA: TGTGCCAGCAGCCCTATCCTAAACAATGAGCAGGTCTTC; CDR3 protein: CASSPILNNEQVF
V gene: TRBV27; clone size: .; CDR3 length: 14; J gene: TRBJ1-2; D gene: TRBD1; CDR3 DNA: TGTGCCAGCAGCCTCCGGGACAGACCATATGGCTACACCTTC; CDR3 protein: CASSLRDRPYGYTF
V gene: TRBV5-5; clone size: few; CDR3 length: 12; J gene: TRBJ2-7; D gene: .; CDR3 DNA: TGTGCCAGCAGCTTGGTGGTCCACGAGCAGTACTTC; CDR3 protein: CASSLVVHEQYF
V gene: TRBV6-5; clone size: .; CDR3 length: 18; J gene: TRBJ2-5; D gene: TRBD1; CDR3 DNA: TGTGCCAGCAGCTACTCGACAGGGATCAAATCCGGGATTGATGAGCAGTACTTC; CDR3 protein: CASSYSTGIKSGIDEQYF
V gene: TRBV30; clone size: few; CDR3 length: 17; J gene: TRBJ1-1; D gene: .; CDR3 DNA: TGTGCCTGGAGTCGTACGAGGGGGGCCGCCTTATACACTGAAGCTTTCTTT; CDR3 protein: CAWSRTRGAALYTEAFF
V gene: TRBV21-1; clone size: few; CDR3 length: 14; J gene: TRBJ2-7; D gene: .; CDR3 DNA: TGTGCCAGCAGCACACAGGGACTAGCCTACGAGCAGTACTTC; CDR3 protein: CASSTQGLAYEQYF
V gene: TRBV29-1; clone size: many; CDR3 length: 14; J gene: TRBJ2-2; D gene: .; CDR3 DNA: TGCAGCGCCGTCAGGGGGGTGAACACCGGGGAGCTGTTTTTT; CDR3 protein: CSAVRGVNTGELFF
V gene: TRBV2; clone size: once; CDR3 length: 15; J gene: TRBJ2-6; D gene: TRBD1; CDR3 DNA: TGTGCCAGCAGCTGGACAGGGGCTGGGACCAACGTCCTGACTTTC; CDR3 protein: CASSWTGAGTNVLTF
V gene: TRBV20-1; clone size: once; CDR3 length: 17; J gene: TRBJ1-6; D gene: .; CDR3 DNA: TGCAGTGCTAGAGGCACAGGGACGTACTCCTATAATTCACCCCTCCACTTT; CDR3 protein: CSARGTGTYSYNSPLHF
V gene: TRBV7-2; clone size: many; CDR3 length: 14; J gene: TRBJ2-1; D gene: .; CDR3 DNA: TGTGCCAGCAGCTTAGCTGGGACCCACAATGAGCAGTTCTTC; CDR3 protein: CASSLAGTHNEQFF
V gene: TRBV18; clone size: once; CDR3 length: 15; J gene: TRBJ1-3; D gene: TRBD1; CDR3 DNA: TGTGCCAGCTCACCGGGACAGGGAGCTGGAAACACCATATATTTT; CDR3 protein: CASSPGQGAGNTIYF
V gene: TRBV28; clone size: few; CDR3 length: 14; J gene: TRBJ2-1; D gene: TRBD2; CDR3 DNA: TGTGCCAGCGGAGCGGGGGTCACAGGGAATGAGCAGTTCTTC; CDR3 protein: CASGAGVTGNEQFF
V gene: TRBV18; clone size: .; CDR3 length: 16; J gene: TRBJ2-4; D gene: .; CDR3 DNA: TGTGCCAGCTCACCCCTGATAGATGTAGCCAAAAACATTCAGTACTTC; CDR3 protein: CASSPLIDVAKNIQYF
V gene: TRBV7-2; clone size: many; CDR3 length: 15; J gene: TRBJ2-1; D gene: TRBD1; CDR3 DNA: TGTGCCAGCAGCCTCAGGGGGTTCGATTACAATGAGCAGTTCTTC; CDR3 protein: CASSLRGFDYNEQFF
V gene: TRBV12-3/TRBV12-4; clone size: many; CDR3 length: 14; J gene: TRBJ1-2; D gene: .; CDR3 DNA: TGTGCCAGCAGTTTCTGGGGGGCAGGGTATGGCTACACCTTC; CDR3 protein: CASSFWGAGYGYTF
V gene: TRBV20-1; clone size: .; CDR3 length: 15; J gene: TRBJ1-1; D gene: .; CDR3 DNA: TGCAGTGCGCGCAACCGGGGACATAGCACCCCTGAAGCTTTCTTT; CDR3 protein: CSARNRGHSTPEAFF
V gene: TRBV10-3; clone size: few; CDR3 length: 13; J gene: TRBJ1-3; D gene: .; CDR3 DNA: TGTGCCACCTACCCCGTCTCTGGAAACACCATATATTTT; CDR3 protein: CATYPVSGNTIYF
V gene: TRBV11-2; clone size: .; CDR3 length: 15; J gene: TRBJ2-6; D gene: .; CDR3 DNA: TGTGCCAGCAGCCGCGAGTACTCTGGGGCCAACGTCCTGACTTTC; CDR3 protein: CASSREYSGANVLTF
V gene: TRBV11-2; clone size: .; CDR3 length: 14; J gene: TRBJ2-7; D gene: .; CDR3 DNA: TGTGCCAGCAGCTTAGCCAGGTCAACCTACGAGCAGTACTTC; CDR3 protein: CASSLARSTYEQYF
V gene: TRBV10-3; clone size: .; CDR3 length: 15; J gene: TRBJ1-5; D gene: TRBD1; CDR3 DNA: TGTGCCATCACCGAAGGGACAGGGAAGGATCAGCCCCAGCATTTT; CDR3 protein: CAITEGTGKDQPQHF
V gene: TRBV6-2/TRBV6-3; clone size: many; CDR3 length: 18; J gene: TRBJ2-7; D gene: TRBD1; CDR3 DNA: TGTGCCAGCTATATAGGGAGGTACCGGGACAGGGCTTCCTACGAGCAGTACTTC; CDR3 protein: CASYIGRYRDRASYEQYF
V gene: TRBV29-1; clone size: .; CDR3 length: 14; J gene: TRBJ2-5; D gene: .; CDR3 DNA: TGCAGCGTTGAGGTGGCGAGAAGACAAGAGACCCAGTACTTC; CDR3 protein: CSVEVARRQETQYF
V gene: TRBV11-2; clone size: few; CDR3 length: 16; J gene: TRBJ2-2; D gene: .; CDR3 DNA: TGTGCCAGCAGCTCATGGACACAACCGAACACCGGGGAGCTGTTTTTT; CDR3 protein: CASSSWTQPNTGELFF
V gene: TRBV6-5; clone size: many; CDR3 length: 15; J gene: TRBJ2-3; D gene: .; CDR3 DNA: TGTGCCAGCAGTTACGGGCGAACTAGCACAGATACGCAGTATTTT; CDR3 protein: CASSYGRTSTDTQYF
V gene: TRBV7-2; clone size: many; CDR3 length: 14; J gene: TRBJ2-7; D gene: TRBD1; CDR3 DNA: TGTGCCAGCAGAGTCCCAGGGGGCCCCTACGAGCAGTACTTC; CDR3 protein: CASRVPGGPYEQYF
V gene: TRBV21-1; clone size: many; CDR3 length: 16; J gene: TRBJ2-1; D gene: .; CDR3 DNA: TGTGCCAGCAGCAAAGAAGTAGTGGACAAACTGGATGAGCAGTTCTTC; CDR3 protein: CASSKEVVDKLDEQFF
V gene: TRBV19; clone size: many; CDR3 length: 14; J gene: TRBJ2-7; D gene: TRBD1; CDR3 DNA: TGTGCCAGTAGTTACCGGGACAGGGCCTACGAGCAGTACTTC; CDR3 protein: CASSYRDRAYEQYF
V gene: TRBV2; clone size: many; CDR3 length: 17; J gene: TRBJ2-6; D gene: TRBD1; CDR3 DNA: TGTGCCAGCAGTATGCGGACAGGTCTCTCTGGGGCCAACGTCCTGACTTTC; CDR3 protein: CASSMRTGLSGANVLTF
V gene: TRBV4-2; clone size: many; CDR3 length: 15; J gene: TRBJ2-3; D gene: TRBD1; CDR3 DNA: TGTGCCAGCAGCAGGCAGACAGGGCATCCAGATACGCAGTATTTT; CDR3 protein: CASSRQTGHPDTQYF
V gene: TRBV7-2; clone size: many; CDR3 length: 19; J gene: TRBJ2-5; D gene: TRBD1; CDR3 DNA: TGTGCCAGCAGCCCGCACGTACGGAGGACAGGGGACCGCCAAGAGACCCAGTACTTC; CDR3 protein: CASSPHVRRTGDRQETQYF
V gene: TRBV19; clone size: .; CDR3 length: 14; J gene: TRBJ2-2; D gene: TRBD2; CDR3 DNA: TGTGCCAGTAAATCAGAGCGGGGGACCGGGGAGCTGTTTTTT; CDR3 protein: CASKSERGTGELFF
V gene: TRBV18; clone size: many; CDR3 length: 14; J gene: TRBJ2-7; D gene: TRBD1; CDR3 DNA: TGTGCCAGCTCAGCGGGACAGGATACCTACGAGCAGTACTTC; CDR3 protein: CASSAGQDTYEQYF
V gene: TRBV30; clone size: once; CDR3 length: 13; J gene: TRBJ2-2; D gene: .; CDR3 DNA: TGTGCCTGGCGGACAGCGAGCACCGGGGAGCTGTTTTTT; CDR3 protein: CAWRTASTGELFF
V gene: TRBV6-1; clone size: many; CDR3 length: 14; J gene: TRBJ2-5; D gene: .; CDR3 DNA: TGTGCCAGCAGTGAAGGGCCAGTTTTAGAGACCCAGTACTTC; CDR3 protein: CASSEGPVLETQYF
V gene: TRBV18; clone size: .; CDR3 length: 16; J gene: TRBJ2-7; D gene: TRBD2; CDR3 DNA: TGTGCCAGCTCAGCTCAGCCCGGGGGGAGCTCCTACGAGCAGTACTTC; CDR3 protein: CASSAQPGGSSYEQYF
V gene: TRBV7-2; clone size: many; CDR3 length: 15; J gene: TRBJ2-5; D gene: .; CDR3 DNA: TGTGCCAGCAGCCCTCGGGGAGGTTTGGTAGAGACCCAGTACTTC; CDR3 protein: CASSPRGGLVETQYF
V gene: TRBV5-1; clone size: many; CDR3 length: 14; J gene: TRBJ1-2; D gene: TRBD1; CDR3 DNA: TGCGCCAGCAGTTTGGACAGGGGTGCGGGTGGCTACACCTTC; CDR3 protein: CASSLDRGAGGYTF
V gene: TRBV3-1; clone size: many; CDR3 length: 17; J gene: TRBJ2-5; D gene: TRBD2; CDR3 DNA: TGTGCCAGCAGCCAAGATATAAAGCGGGGGGGCGAGGAGACCCAGTACTTC; CDR3 protein: CASSQDIKRGGEETQYF
V gene: TRBV24-1; clone size: few; CDR3 length: 17; J gene: TRBJ2-2; D gene: TRBD2; CDR3 DNA: TGTGCCACCAGTGGCTCCGGCGGGGGGGCGAACACCGGGGAGCTGTTTTTT; CDR3 protein: CATSGSGGGANTGELFF
V gene: TRBV30; clone size: .; CDR3 length: 14; J gene: TRBJ1-5; D gene: .; CDR3 DNA: TGTGCCTGGAGTGGACAACAGACCAATCAGCCCCAGCATTTT; CDR3 protein: CAWSGQQTNQPQHF
V gene: TRBV18; clone size: .; CDR3 length: 15; J gene: TRBJ2-3; D gene: .; CDR3 DNA: TGTGCCAGTACAACAGGGATGATTCGTGTAGATACGCAGTATTTT; CDR3 protein: CASTTGMIRVDTQYF
V gene: TRBV10-1; clone size: many; CDR3 length: 17; J gene: TRBJ1-2; D gene: .; CDR3 DNA: TGCGCCAGCAGCCCGACAGGAAAGGGGCTGACTAACTATGGCTACACCTTC; CDR3 protein: CASSPTGKGLTNYGYTF
V gene: TRBV18; clone size: many; CDR3 length: 15; J gene: TRBJ2-5; D gene: .; CDR3 DNA: TGTGCCAGCTCACCAGGGAGGACACCCCAAGAGACCCAGTACTTC; CDR3 protein: CASSPGRTPQETQYF
V gene: TRBV25-1; clone size: .; CDR3 length: 14; J gene: TRBJ2-7; D gene: .; CDR3 DNA: TGTGCCAGCAGCCCCCGCGAAGGAGTCTACGAGCAGTACTTC; CDR3 protein: CASSPREGVYEQYF
V gene: TRBV20-1; clone size: many; CDR3 length: 11; J gene: TRBJ1-2; D gene: .; CDR3 DNA: TGCAGTGCCGTGGGGGGGGGCGGCTACACCTTC; CDR3 protein: CSAVGGGGYTF
V gene: TRBV5-5; clone size: .; CDR3 length: 14; J gene: TRBJ1-2; D gene: .; CDR3 DNA: TGTGCCAGCGCGACAGCCCCGGAGAACTATGGCTACACCTTC; CDR3 protein: CASATAPENYGYTF
V gene: TRBV3-1; clone size: many; CDR3 length: 15; J gene: TRBJ2-5; D gene: TRBD2; CDR3 DNA: TGTGCCAGCACCGCTAGCGGGGGGACGGGAGAGACCCAGTACTTC; CDR3 protein: CASTASGGTGETQYF
V gene: TRBV20-1; clone size: many; CDR3 length: 15; J gene: TRBJ1-2; D gene: TRBD1; CDR3 DNA: TGCAGTGCTAGGGGGGGACAGACAGCTAACTATGGCTACACCTTC; CDR3 protein: CSARGGQTANYGYTF
V gene: TRBV5-4; clone size: few; CDR3 length: 12; J gene: TRBJ2-2; D gene: .; CDR3 DNA: TGTGCCAGCAGTCTTACTGTCGGGGAGCTGTTTTTT; CDR3 protein: CASSLTVGELFF
V gene: TRBV7-8; clone size: many; CDR3 length: 15; J gene: TRBJ2-7; D gene: .; CDR3 DNA: TGTGCCAGCAGCTTAGAAGGGGGATTCGGCTACGAGCAGTACTTC; CDR3 protein: CASSLEGGFGYEQYF
V gene: TRBV7-2; clone size: many; CDR3 length: 16; J gene: TRBJ2-5; D gene: .; CDR3 DNA: TGTGCCAGCAGCTTAGTTGCCGCGATGGGGCAAGAGACCCAGTACTTC; CDR3 protein: CASSLVAAMGQETQYF